This T cell receptor (beta chain) was observed in a study of T cell clonality in common variable immunodeficiency. Libraries were prepared by immunoSEQ multiplex PCR; TCRdb keeps only in-frame clonotypes and omits some of them. The repertoire consists of some 50,000 clones, none detected only once. Germline V gives CDR1 SGHRS, CDR2 YFSETQ. CDR3 length: 14 amino acids. The table lists this clone with many counts. The antigen is unknown. The CDR3 end is not reached by the read, which stops 3 residues before it; the germline J gene fills it in. Study-wide results and limits: Fewer TCRbeta clones were shared among CVID subjects than controls.

The TCR was taken from a person aged 18 to 75 in good health. Sequenced input: peripheral blood mononuclear cells. This chain connects TRBV5-1 to TRBJ1-1, with D possibly matching TRBD1 (6 bases). The sequenced CDR3 bases are TGCGCCAGCAGCTGGGGCACAGGGTCGTCTGGA. It is translated as CASSWGTGSSG. From start to end, the CDR3 is CASSWGTGSSGAFF.